Presented here are 7 T cell receptor beta chains from one specimen sequenced in a study of T cells after yellow fever vaccination. MiXCR, run by TCRdb on the 5' RACE reads, gives a single entry per CDR3 protein. The sample shows some 600,000 distinct CDR3 sequences, approximately 13% of them seen only once. Source: PBMCs, taken on the day of the yellow fever booster vaccination. These TCRs come from a man aged 25 to 40 who received the YFV17D yellow fever vaccine.

The chain couples TRBV29-1 to TRBJ2-6; unclear D gene. The CDR3 sequence is 13 residues long. Germline CDR1 SQVTM, CDR2 ANQGSEA. Trimming took 3 bases from V and 0 from J, leaving 3 bases between them. This CDR3 reads CSVDYSGANVLTF. The DNA for the CDR3 is TGCAGCGTTGACTACTCTGGGGCCAACGTCCTGACTTTC.

This clonotype was seen a handful of times. V usage is TRBV10-2 and J usage is TRBJ2-1; 12 bases match TRBD2. J was trimmed by 9 bases and V by 9 bases; bases with no gene match: 9. The CDR3 extends over 14 amino acids. Germline V gene lookup returns CDR1 WSHSY and CDR2 SAAADI. The CDR3 nucleotides read TGCGCCAGGACTTCTAGCGGGAGGGCCCGTGAGCAGTTCTTC. It codes for CARTSSGRAREQFF.

This clonotype has only a few counts. The chain has TRBV7-2 and TRBJ1-4; the D gene is possibly TRBD1 (5 bases). The germline V gene encodes CDR1 SGHTA and CDR2 FQGNSA. With 5 bases removed from V and 8 bases from J, the gap between germline ends came to 12 bases. The CDR3 contains 13 residues. The CDR3: CASSVRVGEKLFF. CDR3 nucleotide sequence: TGTGCCAGCAGCGTCAGGGTAGGGGAAAAACTGTTTTTT. Complete variable domain (other parts from reference TRBV7-2 and TRBJ1-4): GAGVSQSPSNKVTEKGKDVELRCDPISGHTALYWYRQSLGQGLEFLIYFQGNSAPDKSGLPSDRFSAERTGGSVSTLTIQRTQQEDSAVYLCASSVRVGEKLFFGSGTQLSVL.

CDR3 amino acids: CASSQSARGLSGELFF. Here the CDR3 DNA reads TGCGCCAGCAGTCAATCGGCCAGGGGGCTTTCCGGGGAGCTGTTTTTT. The chain links TRBV23-1 to TRBJ2-2; 8 bases line up with TRBD1. TRBV23-1 is sorted into the ORF group, with uncertain function. V lost 0 bases, J lost 6 bases, and 6 bases stayed unmatched. The CDR3 totals 16 residues.

This clonotype has only a few counts. This sequence joins TRBV6-1 and TRBJ2-1; 8 bases are a match to TRBD1. Germline lookup yields CDR1 MNHNS and CDR2 SASEGT. The CDR3 consists of 15 residues. Trimming cost V 4 bases and J 6 bases; bases outside gene matches: 8. The CDR3 DNA sequence: TGTGCCAGCAGTGGACAGGGGTGGGTTGGCAATGAGCAGTTCTTC. Its protein product is CASSGQGWVGNEQFF.

This chain joins TRBV28 and TRBJ2-4; D uncertain. Trimming removed 2 bases at V and 9 bases at J, with 5 bases between. The germline V gene has CDR1 MDHEN and CDR2 SYDVKM. CDR3 size: 11 residues. For the CDR3, the DNA is TGTGCCAGCAGTTTAAAGGGCATTCAGTACTTC. It translates to CASSLKGIQYF.

The chain uses TRBV4-2 and TRBJ2-5; 12 bases align to TRBD1. The trim removed 4 bases at V and 5 bases at J, leaving 5 bases unmatched. The CDR3 contains 15 residues. CDR1 is LGHNA, CDR2 YNFKEQ, per germline. The CDR3 DNA reads as TGTGCCAGCAGCCGGGACAGGGGGCTCTCGGAGACCCAGTACTTC. This sequence encodes CASSRDRGLSETQYF.